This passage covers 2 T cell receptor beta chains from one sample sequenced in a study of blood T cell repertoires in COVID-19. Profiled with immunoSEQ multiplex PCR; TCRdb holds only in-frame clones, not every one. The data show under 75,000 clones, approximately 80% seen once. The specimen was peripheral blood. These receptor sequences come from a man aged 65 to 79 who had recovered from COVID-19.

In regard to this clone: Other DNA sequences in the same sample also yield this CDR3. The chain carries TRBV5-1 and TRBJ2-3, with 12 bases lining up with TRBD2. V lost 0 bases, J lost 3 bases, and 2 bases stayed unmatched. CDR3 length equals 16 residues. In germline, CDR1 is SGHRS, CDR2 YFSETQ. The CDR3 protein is CASSLGLAGETDTQYF. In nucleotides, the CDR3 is TGCGCCAGCAGCTTGGGACTAGCGGGGGAGACAGATACGCAGTATTTT.

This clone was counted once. The CDR3 coding sequence is TGTGCCAGTAGTCAGGGATTTGAAGCTTTCTTT. Translation: CASSQGFEAFF. This chain connects TRBV19 to TRBJ1-1; tentative D call: TRBD1 (5 bases). Trimming took 5 bases from V and 7 from J, leaving 8 bases between them. In germline, CDR1 is LNHDA, CDR2 SQIVND (reference sequence). The CDR3 length is 11 residues. Using reference TRBV19 and TRBJ1-1 for the parts outside the CDR3, the full variable domain is DGGITQSPKYLFRKEGQNVTLSCEQNLNHDAMYWYRQDPGQGLRLIYYSQIVNDFQKGDIAEGYSVSREKKESFPLTVTSAQKNPTAFYLCASSQGFEAFFGQGTRLTVV.